Presented here are 2 T cell receptor beta chains from one specimen sequenced in a study of blood T cell repertoires in COVID-19. Assay used: immunoSEQ multiplex PCR; TCRdb lists only in-frame clones, some missing. The data hold 150,000 to 180,000 clones, with around 74% observed a single time. Sequencing was performed on peripheral blood. Receptors were obtained from a woman older than 75 with acute or convalescent COVID-19.

The gene calls are TRBV2 and TRBJ2-3, with TRBD2 matching over 8 bases. Per the germline V gene, CDR1 is SNHLY and CDR2 is FYNNEI. The V gene end was trimmed by 3 bases and the J gene end by 2 bases; junction bases not matched to a gene: 7. The CDR3 totals 16 residues. As DNA, the CDR3 is TGTGCCAGCAGTGAGTCCGGGGGGGTCCTCACAGATACGCAGTATTTT. Encoded protein: CASSESGGVLTDTQYF.

This clone has a handful of counts. This chain joins TRBV10-3 and TRBJ2-1, with 7 bases identical to TRBD2. The trim removed 10 bases at V and 0 bases at J, leaving 15 bases unmatched. This CDR3 is built from 17 residues. CDR1 and CDR2 (germline): ENHRY, SYGVKD. Written as DNA, the CDR3 is TGTGCCACCGGCCTTCCCACCCGGGACTACTCCTACAATGAGCAGTTCTTC. It specifies CATGLPTRDYSYNEQFF.